The 18 T cell receptor beta chains reported below all come from one sample, sequenced in a study of T cell responses to AZD1222 COVID-19 vaccine. Clones were read by immunoSEQ multiplex PCR, and TCRdb kept only the in-frame ones, dropping some. The sample holds some 140,000 clones; about 93% are singletons and the top ten take around 6.5%. The source material was peripheral blood, sampled 28 days after the second AZD1222 dose. These receptors were collected from an adult who received the AZD1222 COVID-19 vaccine.

The chain is built from TRBV18 and TRBJ2-1; possible D gene TRBD1, 5 bases. Trimming removed 0 bases from V and 1 base from J, with 7 bases in between. The CDR3 loop spans 15 amino acids. Germline V lookup: CDR1 KGHSH, CDR2 LQKENI. The CDR3 nucleotides are TGTGCCAGCTCACCACCCAGACAGTCCTACAATGAGCAGTTCTTC. Translated, it gives CASSPPRQSYNEQFF. The full variable domain, its missing parts supplied by reference TRBV18 and TRBJ2-1, is NAGVMQNPRHLVRRRGQEARLRCSPMKGHSHVYWYRQLPEEGLKFMVYLQKENIIDESGMPKERFSAEFPKEGPSILRIQQVVRGDSAAYFCASSPPRQSYNEQFFGPGTRLTVL.

The CDR3: CAWSGVGEQFF. CDR3 nucleotide sequence: TGTGCCTGGAGCGGGGTCGGTGAGCAGTTCTTC. The V gene is TRBV30, the J gene TRBJ2-1; TRBD2 might be the D (5 bases). CDR1 and CDR2 from the germline V gene are GTSNPN and SVGIG (reference sequence). The CDR3 runs 11 residues. V was pared by 3 bases and J by 9 bases, with 9 bases between.

The chain uses TRBV2 and TRBJ1-5; 8 bases are shared with TRBD1. The CDR3 spans 15 residues. J lost 7 bases, V lost 6 bases, and 11 bases had no gene match. Germline V gene data show CDR1 as SNHLY and CDR2 as FYNNEI. The CDR3 loop reads CASSIQGAQGQPQHF. CDR3 DNA sequence: TGTGCCAGCAGCATCCAGGGGGCGCAAGGGCAGCCCCAGCATTTT.

V is TRBV11-3 and J is TRBJ1-2; 8 nucleotides align to TRBD1. The CDR3 has 14 amino acids. The ends lost 0 bases at V and 8 bases at J; junction bases unmatched: 5. The germline CDR1 and CDR2 sequences are SGHNT and YENEEA. CDR3 sequence: CASSLDKTGVGYTF. The CDR3 DNA follows: TGTGCCAGCAGCTTAGATAAGACAGGGGTCGGCTACACCTTC.

This clone came up a few times. The genes are TRBV7-3 and TRBJ1-1; 8 bases are shared with TRBD1. Germline-derived CDR1 and CDR2 are SGHTA and FQGTGA. J lost 4 bases, V lost 2 bases, and 6 bases had no gene match. The CDR3 runs 15 residues. The CDR3 DNA reads as TGTGCCAGCAGCTTACAGGGGGCGCAGAGCACTGAAGCTTTCTTT. This translates into CASSLQGAQSTEAFF.

V is TRBV4-2 and J is TRBJ2-1; D might be TRBD1 (6 bases). Trimming took off 0 bases at V and 1 base at J, with 7 bases between the two ends. Germline CDR1 LGHNA, CDR2 YNFKEQ. The CDR3 covers 15 residues. The chain's CDR3 is CASSQDGQSYNEQFF. The CDR3 DNA follows: TGTGCCAGCAGCCAAGATGGACAGTCCTACAATGAGCAGTTCTTC.

This rearrangement joins TRBV3-1 (or the pseudogene TRBV3-2) to TRBJ1-2; no firm D call. This CDR3 is 14 amino acids long. CDR1 and CDR2 from the germline V gene are LGHDT and YNNKEL (reference sequence). V gave up 1 base and J gave up 3 bases, with 9 bases separating them. CDR3 in DNA: TGTGCCAGCAGCCAAGGATCCGGGGACTATGGCTACACCTTC. Protein sequence: CASSQGSGDYGYTF.

This clone was detected only once. The chain uses TRBV4-1 and TRBJ2-1; 7 bases are shared with TRBD1. With V trimmed by 4 bases and J by 4 bases, 7 bases remained unmatched. The CDR3 runs to 15 residues. Germline V gene lookup returns CDR1 MGHRA and CDR2 YSYEKL. The CDR3 reads CASSRETGSYNEQFF. The CDR3 coding sequence is TGCGCCAGCAGCCGAGAGACAGGGTCTTACAATGAGCAGTTCTTC.

The V gene is TRBV7-2, the J gene TRBJ2-1; 7 bases are a match to TRBD1. Trimming at V came to 5 bases and at J to 5 bases, leaving 6 bases not matched to a gene. This CDR3 is built from 14 residues. Germline V gene data show CDR1 as SGHTA and CDR2 as FQGNSA. DNA of the CDR3: TGTGCCAGCAGCCGGACAGGAGGAGACAATGAGCAGTTCTTC. It yields the protein CASSRTGGDNEQFF.

V is TRBV7-9 and J is TRBJ1-2; unclear D gene. CDR3 size: 12 residues. Trimming shortened V by 3 bases and J by 8 bases, and 10 bases separated the two germline ends. Germline V gives CDR1 SEHNR, CDR2 FQNEAQ (reference sequence). In DNA form, the CDR3 reads TGTGCCAGCAGCTTGGGGTTGCGGGGCTACACCTTC. Its protein is CASSLGLRGYTF.

This clone was seen only once. The chain recombines TRBV3-1 (or the pseudogene TRBV3-2) with TRBJ2-1, with TRBD1 matching over 9 bases. The CDR3 is made up of 12 amino acids. Losses at the gene ends were 8 bases for V and 15 bases for J; bases not matched to a gene: 11. The germline V gene encodes CDR1 LGHDT and CDR2 YNNKEL (reference sequence). CDR3 in amino acids: CASGGQGLVSFF. The CDR3 region has the DNA TGTGCCAGCGGGGGACAGGGTCTTGTATCGTTCTTC.

The rearrangement uses TRBV4-1 and TRBJ2-2, with D perhaps TRBD2 (6 bases). The CDR3 spans 14 residues. Germline CDR1 reads MGHRA; CDR2 reads YSYEKL. V was pared by 0 bases and J by 7 bases, with 9 bases between. In nucleotides, the CDR3 is TGCGCCAGCAGCCAAGAGCCGGGGGTCGGGGAGCTGTTTTTT. Translating it yields CASSQEPGVGELFF.

The genes are TRBV11-2 and TRBJ1-3; a weak D match, TRBD1 (5 bases). Trimming left V 5 bases short and J 7 bases short, with 18 bases between. Per the germline V gene, CDR1 is SGHAT and CDR2 is FQNNGV. This CDR3 is 15 amino acids long. The CDR3: CASSPPGGLRNTIYF. The CDR3 DNA reads as TGTGCCAGCAGCCCGCCGGGGGGGTTAAGGAACACCATATATTTT.

The gene calls are TRBV5-1 and TRBJ1-1; D is perhaps TRBD1 (5 bases). V lost 4 bases and J lost 8, with 18 bases in between. The CDR3 totals 14 residues. Germline CDR1 reads SGHRS; CDR2 reads YFSETQ. This CDR3 is CASSPYRLLPEAFF. CDR3 bases: TGCGCCAGCAGCCCCTACAGGTTACTTCCCGAAGCTTTCTTT.

The chain recombines TRBV30 with TRBJ1-6, with unresolved D. The germline V gene encodes CDR1 GTSNPN and CDR2 SVGIG (reference sequence). The V end was cut by 5 bases, the J end by 13 bases, with 15 bases between. The CDR3 covers 12 residues. The CDR3 coding sequence is TGTGCCTGGTTCATAATGGGAGGTCCCCTCCACTTT. This encodes CAWFIMGGPLHF.

The rearrangement joins TRBV5-1 to TRBJ2-1; 10 bases align to TRBD1. Germline assignment: CDR1 SGHRS and CDR2 YFSETQ. V was pared by 5 bases and J by 6 bases, with 5 bases of the junction left unmatched. The CDR3 spans 14 residues. DNA of the CDR3: TGCGCCAGCAGAACCGGGACAGGGGTCAATGAGCAGTTCTTC. This encodes CASRTGTGVNEQFF.

The V gene is TRBV9, the J gene TRBJ2-2; TRBD2 aligns across 10 bases. J was trimmed by 4 bases and V by 3 bases; bases with no gene match: 6. The CDR3 runs 16 residues. CDR1 and CDR2 from the germline V gene are SGDLS and YYNGEE. CDR3 coding DNA: TGTGCCAGCAGCGCACTAGCGGGGTCCGGCACCGGGGAGCTGTTTTTT. Its translation is CASSALAGSGTGELFF. Based on the CDR3 plus reference TRBV9 and TRBJ2-2, the full variable domain is DSGVTQTPKHLITATGQRVTLRCSPRSGDLSVYWYQQSLDQGLQFLIQYYNGEERAKGNILERFSAQQFPDLHSELNLSSLELGDSALYFCASSALAGSGTGELFFGEGSRLTVL.

This rearrangement joins TRBV6-4 to TRBJ2-3; D is unclear. Between the trimmed V and J ends, which lost 3 bases and 1 base, there was a span of 8 bases. The germline V gene has CDR1 MRHNA and CDR2 SNTAGT. The CDR3 covers 14 residues. The CDR3 DNA reads TGTGCCAGCAGTGAGGCTGAAGGCACAGATACGCAGTATTTT. Its translation: CASSEAEGTDTQYF.